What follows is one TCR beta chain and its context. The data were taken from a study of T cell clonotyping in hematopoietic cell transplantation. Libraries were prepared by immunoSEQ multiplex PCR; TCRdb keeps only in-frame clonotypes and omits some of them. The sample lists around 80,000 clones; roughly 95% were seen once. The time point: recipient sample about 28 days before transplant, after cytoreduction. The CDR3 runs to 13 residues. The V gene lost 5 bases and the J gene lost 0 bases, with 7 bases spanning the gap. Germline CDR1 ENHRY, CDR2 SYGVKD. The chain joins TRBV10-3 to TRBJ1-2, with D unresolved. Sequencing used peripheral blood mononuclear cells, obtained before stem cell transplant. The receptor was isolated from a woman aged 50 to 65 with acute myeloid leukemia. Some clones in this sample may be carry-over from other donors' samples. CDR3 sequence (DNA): TGTGCCATCAGTAGAGGCACTAACTATGGCTACACCTTC. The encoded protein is CAISRGTNYGYTF.